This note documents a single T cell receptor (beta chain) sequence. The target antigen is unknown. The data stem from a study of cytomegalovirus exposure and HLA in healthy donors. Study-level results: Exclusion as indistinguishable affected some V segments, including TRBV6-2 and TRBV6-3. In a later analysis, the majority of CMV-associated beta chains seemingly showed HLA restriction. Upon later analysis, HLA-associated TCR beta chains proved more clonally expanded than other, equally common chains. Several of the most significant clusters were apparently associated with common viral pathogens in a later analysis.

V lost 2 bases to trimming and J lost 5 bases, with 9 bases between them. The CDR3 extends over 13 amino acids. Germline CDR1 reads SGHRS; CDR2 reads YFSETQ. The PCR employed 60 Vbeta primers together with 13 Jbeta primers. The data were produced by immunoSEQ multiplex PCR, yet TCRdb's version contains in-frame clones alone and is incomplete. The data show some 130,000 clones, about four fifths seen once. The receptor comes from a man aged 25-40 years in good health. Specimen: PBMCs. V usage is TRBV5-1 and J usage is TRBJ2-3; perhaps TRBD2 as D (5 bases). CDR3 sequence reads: CASSFRDKDTQYF. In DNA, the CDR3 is TGCGCCAGCAGCTTCCGGGATAAAGATACGCAGTATTTT.